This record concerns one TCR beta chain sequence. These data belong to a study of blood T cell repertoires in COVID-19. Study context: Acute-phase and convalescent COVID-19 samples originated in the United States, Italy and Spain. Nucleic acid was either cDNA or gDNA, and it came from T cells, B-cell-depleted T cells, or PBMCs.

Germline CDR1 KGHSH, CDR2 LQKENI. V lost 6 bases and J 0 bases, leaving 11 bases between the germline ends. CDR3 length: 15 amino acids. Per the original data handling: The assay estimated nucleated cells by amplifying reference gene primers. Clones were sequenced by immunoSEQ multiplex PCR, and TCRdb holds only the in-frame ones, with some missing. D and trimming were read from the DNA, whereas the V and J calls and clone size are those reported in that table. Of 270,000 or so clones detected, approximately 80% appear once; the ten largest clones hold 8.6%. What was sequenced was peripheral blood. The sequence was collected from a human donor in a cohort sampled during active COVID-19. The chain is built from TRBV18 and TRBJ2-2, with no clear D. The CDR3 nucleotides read TGTGCCAGCTCCCCCTCAGCGCCGAACACCGGGGAGCTGTTTTTT. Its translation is CASSPSAPNTGELFF.